This record covers a single T cell receptor beta chain. Sequencing used immunoSEQ multiplex PCR; TCRdb keeps in-frame clones, though not all of them. The profile shows approximately 300,000 clones, approximately 80% of them singletons. This entry is derived from a study of blood T cell repertoires in COVID-19. Across the study: The analysed material was cDNA or gDNA that came from T cells, B-cell-depleted T cells, or PBMCs.

Unmatched junction bases numbered 13, after V lost 2 bases and J lost 3 bases. In germline, CDR1 is MDHEN, CDR2 SYDVKM. CDR3 length equals 18 residues. The sequencing sample was made of peripheral blood. The chain has TRBV28 and TRBJ2-5; 9 nucleotides align to TRBD1. The TCR was taken from a woman between 45 and 65 years old with active or convalescent COVID-19. CDR3 region: CASSLNRAGTGFEETQYF. The CDR3 nucleotides read TGTGCCAGCAGTTTAAACCGGGCCGGGACAGGGTTTGAAGAGACCCAGTACTTC.